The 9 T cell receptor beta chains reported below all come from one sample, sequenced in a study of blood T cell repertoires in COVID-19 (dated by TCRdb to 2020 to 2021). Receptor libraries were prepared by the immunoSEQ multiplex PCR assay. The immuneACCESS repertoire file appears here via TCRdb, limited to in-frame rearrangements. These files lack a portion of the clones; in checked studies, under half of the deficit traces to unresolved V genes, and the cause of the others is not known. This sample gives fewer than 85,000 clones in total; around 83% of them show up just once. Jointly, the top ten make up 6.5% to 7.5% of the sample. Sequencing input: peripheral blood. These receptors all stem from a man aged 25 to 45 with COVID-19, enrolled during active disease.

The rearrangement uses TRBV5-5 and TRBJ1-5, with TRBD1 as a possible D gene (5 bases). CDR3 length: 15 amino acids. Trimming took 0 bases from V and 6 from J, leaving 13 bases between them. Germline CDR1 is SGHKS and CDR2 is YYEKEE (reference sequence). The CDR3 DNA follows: TGTGCCAGCAGCTTGGCCCTGGGGGGAGGTCAGCCCCAGCATTTT. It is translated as CASSLALGGGQPQHF.

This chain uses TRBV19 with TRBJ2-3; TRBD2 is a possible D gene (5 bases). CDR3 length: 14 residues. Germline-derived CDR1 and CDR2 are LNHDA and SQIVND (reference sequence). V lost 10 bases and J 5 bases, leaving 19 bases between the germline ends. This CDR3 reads CATGGLSLRDTQYF. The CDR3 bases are TGTGCCACTGGCGGGCTATCCCTGAGAGATACGCAGTATTTT.

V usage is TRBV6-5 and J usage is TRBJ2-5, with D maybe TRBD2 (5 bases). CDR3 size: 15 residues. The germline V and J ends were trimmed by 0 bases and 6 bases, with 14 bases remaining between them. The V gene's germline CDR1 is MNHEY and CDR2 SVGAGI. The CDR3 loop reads CASSYSTIKLQTQYF. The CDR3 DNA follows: TGTGCCAGCAGTTACTCGACTATTAAGCTACAGACCCAGTACTTC.

CDR3 residues: CASNRGADYGYTF. The CDR3 DNA is TGTGCCAGCAACAGGGGCGCCGACTATGGCTACACCTTC. This chain uses TRBV6-5 with TRBJ1-2, with 7 bases aligning to TRBD1. From germline, CDR1 is MNHEY and CDR2 SVGAGI. This CDR3 has 13 amino acids. V trimming: 7 bases; J trimming: 3 bases; junction bases outside the gene matches: 5.

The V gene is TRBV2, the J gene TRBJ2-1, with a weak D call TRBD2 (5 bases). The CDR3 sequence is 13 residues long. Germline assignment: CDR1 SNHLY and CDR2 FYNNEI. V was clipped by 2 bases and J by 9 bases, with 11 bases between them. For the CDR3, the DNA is TGTGCCAGCAGTGAAACCCTAGCCGGTGAGCAGTTCTTC. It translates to CASSETLAGEQFF.

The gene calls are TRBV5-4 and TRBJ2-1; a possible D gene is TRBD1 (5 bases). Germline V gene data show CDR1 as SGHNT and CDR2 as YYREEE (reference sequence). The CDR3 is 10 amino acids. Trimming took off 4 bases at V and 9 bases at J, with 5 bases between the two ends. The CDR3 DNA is TGTGCCAGCAGCACAGGTGAGCAGTTCTTC. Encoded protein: CASSTGEQFF.

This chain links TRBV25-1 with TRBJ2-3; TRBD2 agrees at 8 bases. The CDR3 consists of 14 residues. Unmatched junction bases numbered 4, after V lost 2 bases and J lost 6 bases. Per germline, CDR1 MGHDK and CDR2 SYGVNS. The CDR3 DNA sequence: TGTGCCAGCAGTGAAAGAGCGGGAGTGGATACGCAGTATTTT. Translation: CASSERAGVDTQYF.

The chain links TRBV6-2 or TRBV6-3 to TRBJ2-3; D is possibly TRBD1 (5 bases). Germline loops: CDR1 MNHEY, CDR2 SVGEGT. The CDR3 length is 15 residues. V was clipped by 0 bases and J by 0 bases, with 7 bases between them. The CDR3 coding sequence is TGTGCCAGCAGTTACTCAGGGGTTAGCACAGATACGCAGTATTTT. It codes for CASSYSGVSTDTQYF.

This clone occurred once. DNA for the CDR3: TGTGCCAGCAGCTTCCGTCGTTCACCCGGAACTAATGAAAAACTGTTTTTT. Protein product: CASSFRRSPGTNEKLFF. This chain connects TRBV7-3 to TRBJ1-4, with D hard to call. Looked up from germline, CDR1 is SGHTA and CDR2 is FQGTGA. This CDR3 has 17 residues. Trimming removed 3 bases from V and 1 base from J, with 15 bases in between.